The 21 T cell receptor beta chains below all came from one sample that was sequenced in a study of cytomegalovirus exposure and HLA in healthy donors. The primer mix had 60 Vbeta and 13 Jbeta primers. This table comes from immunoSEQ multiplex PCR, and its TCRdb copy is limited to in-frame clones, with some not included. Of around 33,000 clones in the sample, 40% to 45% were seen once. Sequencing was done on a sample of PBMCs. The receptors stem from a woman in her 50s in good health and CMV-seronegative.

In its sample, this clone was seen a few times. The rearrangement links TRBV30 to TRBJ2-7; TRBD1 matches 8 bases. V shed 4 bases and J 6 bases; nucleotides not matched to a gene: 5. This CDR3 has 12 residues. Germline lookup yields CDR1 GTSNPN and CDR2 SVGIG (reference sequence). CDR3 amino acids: CAWNPTGGEQYF. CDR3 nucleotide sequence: TGTGCCTGGAATCCAACAGGGGGCGAGCAGTACTTC.

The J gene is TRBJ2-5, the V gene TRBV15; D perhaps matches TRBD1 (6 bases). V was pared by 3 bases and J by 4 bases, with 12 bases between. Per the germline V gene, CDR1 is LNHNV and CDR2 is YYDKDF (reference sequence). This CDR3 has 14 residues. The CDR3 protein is CATSSVGTTETQYF. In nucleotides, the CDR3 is TGTGCCACCAGCAGTGTCGGGACAACAGAGACCCAGTACTTC.

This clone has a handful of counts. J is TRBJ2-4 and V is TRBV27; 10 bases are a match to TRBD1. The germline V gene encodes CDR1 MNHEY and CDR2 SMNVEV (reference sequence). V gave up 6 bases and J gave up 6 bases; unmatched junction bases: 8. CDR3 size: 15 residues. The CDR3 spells CASSYDRGLGNIQYF. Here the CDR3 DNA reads TGTGCCAGCAGCTACGACAGGGGGCTAGGAAACATTCAGTACTTC.

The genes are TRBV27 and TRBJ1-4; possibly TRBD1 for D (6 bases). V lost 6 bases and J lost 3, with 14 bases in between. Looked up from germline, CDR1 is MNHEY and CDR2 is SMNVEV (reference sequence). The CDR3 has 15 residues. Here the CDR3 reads CASSPGQRANEKLFF. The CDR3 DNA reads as TGTGCCAGCAGCCCCGGACAGAGGGCTAATGAAAAACTGTTTTTT.

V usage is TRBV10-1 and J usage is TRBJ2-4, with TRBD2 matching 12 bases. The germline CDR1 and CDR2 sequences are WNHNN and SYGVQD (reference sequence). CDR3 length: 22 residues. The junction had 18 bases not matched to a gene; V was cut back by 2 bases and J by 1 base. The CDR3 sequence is CASSEDRPLAGGVSSAKNIQYF. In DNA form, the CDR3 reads TGCGCCAGCAGTGAGGACCGCCCGCTAGCGGGGGGGGTAAGTTCCGCCAAAAACATTCAGTACTTC.

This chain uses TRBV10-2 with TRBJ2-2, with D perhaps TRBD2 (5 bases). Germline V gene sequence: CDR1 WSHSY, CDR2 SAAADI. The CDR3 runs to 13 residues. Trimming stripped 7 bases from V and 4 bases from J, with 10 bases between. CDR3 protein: CASNGEGTGELFF. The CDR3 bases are TGCGCCAGCAACGGGGAAGGCACCGGGGAGCTGTTTTTT.

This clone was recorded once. CDR3 bases: TGTGCCAGCAGTTCTCCGGGGACCCGGGGGTGGGATGAGCAGTTCTTC. Amino acid sequence: CASSSPGTRGWDEQFF. The chain carries TRBV27 and TRBJ2-1, with D tentatively TRBD2 (6 bases). The V gene lost 4 bases and the J gene lost 8 bases, with 21 bases spanning the gap. This CDR3 is 16 amino acids long. Germline loops: CDR1 MNHEY, CDR2 SMNVEV (reference sequence).

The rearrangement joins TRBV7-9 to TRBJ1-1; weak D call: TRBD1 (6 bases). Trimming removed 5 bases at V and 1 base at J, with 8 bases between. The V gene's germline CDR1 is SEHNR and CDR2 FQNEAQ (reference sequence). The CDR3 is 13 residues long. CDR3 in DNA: TGTGCCAGCAGCATGGACAGGAACACTGAAGCTTTCTTT. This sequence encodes CASSMDRNTEAFF. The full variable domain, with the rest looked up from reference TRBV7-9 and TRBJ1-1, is DTGVSQNPRHKITKRGQNVTFRCDPISEHNRLYWYRQTLGQGPEFLTYFQNEAQLEKSRLLSDRFSAERPKGSFSTLEIQRTEQGDSAMYLCASSMDRNTEAFFGQGTRLTVV.

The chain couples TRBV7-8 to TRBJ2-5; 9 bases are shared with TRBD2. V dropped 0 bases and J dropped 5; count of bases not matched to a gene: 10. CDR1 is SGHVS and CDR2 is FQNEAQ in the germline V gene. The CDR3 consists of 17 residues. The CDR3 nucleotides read TGTGCCAGCAGCTTAGCGATAGCGGGGGAGCCCCCGGAGACCCAGTACTTC. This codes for CASSLAIAGEPPETQYF.

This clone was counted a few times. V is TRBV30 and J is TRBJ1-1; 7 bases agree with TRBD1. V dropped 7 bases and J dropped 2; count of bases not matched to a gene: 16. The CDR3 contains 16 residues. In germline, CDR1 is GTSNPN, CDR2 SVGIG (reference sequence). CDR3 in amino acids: CASNRGQKTLNTEAFF. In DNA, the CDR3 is TGTGCCTCCAACCGGGGACAGAAAACCTTAAACACTGAAGCTTTCTTT.

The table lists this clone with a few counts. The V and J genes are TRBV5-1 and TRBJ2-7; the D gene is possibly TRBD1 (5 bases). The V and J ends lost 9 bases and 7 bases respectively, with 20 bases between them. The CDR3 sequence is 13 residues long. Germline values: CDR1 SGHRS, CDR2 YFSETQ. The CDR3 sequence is CATYVDLGHEQYF. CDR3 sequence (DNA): TGCGCCACCTATGTCGACCTAGGACATGAGCAGTACTTC.

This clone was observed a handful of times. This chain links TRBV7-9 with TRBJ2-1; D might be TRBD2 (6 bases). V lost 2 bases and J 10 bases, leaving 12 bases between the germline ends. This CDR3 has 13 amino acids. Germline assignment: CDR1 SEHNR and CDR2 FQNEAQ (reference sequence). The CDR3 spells CASSLTTGGEQFF. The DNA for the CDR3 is TGTGCCAGCAGCTTAACCACCGGGGGAGAGCAGTTCTTC.

CDR3 amino acids: CASRKDGGARAAYEQYF. CDR3 in DNA: TGTGCCAGCAGAAAAGACGGCGGGGCCCGGGCCGCCTACGAGCAGTACTTC. The chain joins TRBV7-2 to TRBJ2-7, with TRBD2 as a possible D gene (6 bases). This CDR3 is 17 amino acids long. V was trimmed by 6 bases and J by 2 bases, leaving 23 bases between them. Germline V gene data show CDR1 as SGHTA and CDR2 as FQGNSA. The full variable domain, rest sourced from reference TRBV7-2 and TRBJ2-7, is GAGVSQSPSNKVTEKGKDVELRCDPISGHTALYWYRQSLGQGLEFLIYFQGNSAPDKSGLPSDRFSAERTGGSVSTLTIQRTQQEDSAVYLCASRKDGGARAAYEQYFGPGTRLTVT.

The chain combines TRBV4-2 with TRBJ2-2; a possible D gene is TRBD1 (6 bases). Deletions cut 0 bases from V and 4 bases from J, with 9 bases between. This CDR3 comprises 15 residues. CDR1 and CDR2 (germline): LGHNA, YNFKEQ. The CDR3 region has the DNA TGTGCCAGCAGCCAAGATCGGACAGTCACCGGGGAGCTGTTTTTT. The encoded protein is CASSQDRTVTGELFF.

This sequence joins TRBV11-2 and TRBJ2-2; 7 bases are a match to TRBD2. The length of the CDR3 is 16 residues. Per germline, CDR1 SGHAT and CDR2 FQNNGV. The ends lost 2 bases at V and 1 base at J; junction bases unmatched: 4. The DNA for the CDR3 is TGTGCCAGCAGCTTAAGACTAGCCTTGAACACCGGGGAGCTGTTTTTT. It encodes CASSLRLALNTGELFF.

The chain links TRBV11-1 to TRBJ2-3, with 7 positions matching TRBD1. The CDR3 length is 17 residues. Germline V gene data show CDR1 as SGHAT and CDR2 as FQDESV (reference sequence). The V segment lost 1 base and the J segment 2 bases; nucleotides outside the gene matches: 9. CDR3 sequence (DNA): TGTGCCAGCAGCTTAGTTGGGACAGCCACTTTCACAGATACGCAGTATTTT. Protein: CASSLVGTATFTDTQYF. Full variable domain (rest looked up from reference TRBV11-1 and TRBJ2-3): EAEVAQSPRYKITEKSQAVAFWCDPISGHATLYWYRQILGQGPELLVQFQDESVVDDSQLPKDRFSAERLKGVDSTLKIQPAELGDSAMYLCASSLVGTATFTDTQYFGPGTRLTVL.

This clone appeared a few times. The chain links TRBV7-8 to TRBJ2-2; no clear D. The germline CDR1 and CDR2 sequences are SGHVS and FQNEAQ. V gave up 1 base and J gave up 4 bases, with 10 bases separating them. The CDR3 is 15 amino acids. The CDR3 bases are TGTGCCAGCAGCTTAGTTGGCAACCCCACCGGGGAGCTGTTTTTT. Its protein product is CASSLVGNPTGELFF.

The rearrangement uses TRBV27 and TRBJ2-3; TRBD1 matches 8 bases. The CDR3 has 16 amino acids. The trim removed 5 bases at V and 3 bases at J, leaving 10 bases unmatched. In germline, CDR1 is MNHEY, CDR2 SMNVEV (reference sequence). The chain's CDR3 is CASSPSTGEVTDTQYF. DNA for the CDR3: TGTGCCAGCAGTCCCTCGACAGGGGAGGTAACAGATACGCAGTATTTT.

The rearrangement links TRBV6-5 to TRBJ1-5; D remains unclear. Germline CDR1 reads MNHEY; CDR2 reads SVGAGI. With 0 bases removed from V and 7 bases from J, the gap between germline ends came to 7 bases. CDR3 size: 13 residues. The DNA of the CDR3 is TGTGCCAGCAGTTACTCGAAGGAGCAGCCCCAGCATTTT. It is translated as CASSYSKEQPQHF.

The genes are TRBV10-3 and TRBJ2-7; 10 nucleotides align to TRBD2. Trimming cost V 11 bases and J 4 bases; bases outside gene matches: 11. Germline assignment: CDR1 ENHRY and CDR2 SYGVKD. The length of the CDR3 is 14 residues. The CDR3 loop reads CASCLAGASYEQYF. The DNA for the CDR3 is TGTGCCTCCTGCCTAGCGGGGGCCTCGTACGAGCAGTACTTC.

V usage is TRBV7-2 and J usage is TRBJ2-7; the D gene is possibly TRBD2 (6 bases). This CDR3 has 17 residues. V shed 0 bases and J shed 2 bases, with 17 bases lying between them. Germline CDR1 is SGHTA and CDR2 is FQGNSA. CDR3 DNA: TGTGCCAGCAGCTTAGCATTCTCGGCTGGAGGGGCCTACGAGCAGTACTTC. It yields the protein CASSLAFSAGGAYEQYF.